The rows below give T cell receptor beta chains drawn from one sample of a study of shared clonotypes between healthy human individuals. Sequenced by immunoSEQ multiplex PCR; TCRdb stores in-frame clones only, minus some. The sample gives some 2.3 million clones, over 85% of which show up once; about 0.39% is in the top ten. Sequencing was performed on naive CD4+ T cells from PBMCs. These receptors all come from a man in his late teens or twenties in good health. Some clones in this sample may be carry-over from other donors' samples. Both conserved end residues are part of each CDR3. The order of the fields is V gene, clone size, J gene, D gene, CDR3 protein, CDR3 DNA. The D gene is left open where the match is weak. Expanded clones are given a class, and other clones once, few, many or no size at all.

v_gene: TRBV7-3
abundance: .
j_gene: TRBJ2-7
d_gene: TRBD2
CDR3aa: CASREGASGSYEQYF
CDR3nt: TGTGCCAGCAGGGAGGGGGCTAGCGGGAGTTACGAGCAGTACTTC

v_gene: TRBV28
abundance: .
j_gene: TRBJ1-2
d_gene: .
CDR3aa: CASGGWTAYGYTF
CDR3nt: TGTGCCAGCGGGGGTTGGACTGCGTATGGCTACACCTTC

v_gene: TRBV7-2
abundance: .
j_gene: TRBJ2-1
d_gene: TRBD1
CDR3aa: CAVGDRGSYNEQFF
CDR3nt: TGTGCCGTTGGGGACAGGGGCTCCTACAATGAGCAGTTCTTC

v_gene: TRBV11-3
abundance: .
j_gene: TRBJ2-1
d_gene: TRBD2
CDR3aa: CASSLEAGGNEQFF
CDR3nt: TGTGCCAGCAGCTTAGAAGCGGGAGGCAATGAGCAGTTCTTC

v_gene: TRBV11-3
abundance: .
j_gene: TRBJ2-2
d_gene: .
CDR3aa: CASSLSRATGELFF
CDR3nt: TGTGCCAGCAGCTTAAGTAGGGCCACCGGGGAGCTGTTTTTT

v_gene: TRBV5-8
abundance: .
j_gene: TRBJ1-2
d_gene: TRBD1
CDR3aa: CASSPARTGLYTF
CDR3nt: TGTGCCAGCAGCCCAGCCCGGACAGGGCTCTACACCTTC

v_gene: TRBV7-3
abundance: once
j_gene: TRBJ2-1
d_gene: TRBD2
CDR3aa: CASSPGGSSNEQFF
CDR3nt: TGTGCCAGCAGCCCCGGGGGGAGCAGCAATGAGCAGTTCTTC

v_gene: TRBV5-1
abundance: .
j_gene: TRBJ2-5
d_gene: TRBD2
CDR3aa: CASSLAGGSTSLQETQYF
CDR3nt: TGCGCCAGCAGCTTGGCCGGGGGGTCGACTAGCCTTCAAGAGACCCAGTACTTC

v_gene: TRBV29-1
abundance: .
j_gene: TRBJ2-7
d_gene: .
CDR3aa: CSVVRAGTYEQYF
CDR3nt: TGCAGCGTTGTCAGAGCCGGGACCTACGAGCAGTACTTC

v_gene: TRBV28
abundance: .
j_gene: TRBJ2-1
d_gene: TRBD1
CDR3aa: CASSPRTGGYDNEQFF
CDR3nt: TGTGCCAGCAGTCCCCGGACAGGGGGCTATGACAATGAGCAGTTCTTC

v_gene: TRBV6-5
abundance: once
j_gene: TRBJ1-1
d_gene: .
CDR3aa: CASRRTPWGTEAFF
CDR3nt: TGTGCCAGCAGACGGACACCCTGGGGGACTGAAGCTTTCTTT

v_gene: TRBV18
abundance: .
j_gene: TRBJ2-4
d_gene: TRBD1
CDR3aa: CASSPGQGVAKNIQYF
CDR3nt: TGTGCCAGCTCACCAGGCCAGGGGGTGGCCAAAAACATTCAGTACTTC

v_gene: TRBV28
abundance: .
j_gene: TRBJ2-1
d_gene: TRBD2
CDR3aa: CASSGGRAHEQFF
CDR3nt: TGTGCCAGCTCAGGCGGGAGGGCCCATGAGCAGTTCTTC

v_gene: TRBV27
abundance: .
j_gene: TRBJ2-2
d_gene: .
CDR3aa: CASSPRGVPTGELFF
CDR3nt: TGTGCCAGCAGCCCCCGGGGCGTCCCCACCGGGGAGCTGTTTTTT

v_gene: TRBV1
abundance: .
j_gene: TRBJ2-7
d_gene: .
CDR3aa: CTSSQKKGQDIYEQYF
CDR3nt: TGCACCAGCAGCCAAAAAAAGGGACAAGACATTTACGAGCAGTACTTC

v_gene: TRBV7-8
abundance: .
j_gene: TRBJ1-2
d_gene: .
CDR3aa: CASSLAQEVGYTF
CDR3nt: TGTGCCAGCAGCTTAGCCCAGGAGGTCGGCTACACCTTC

v_gene: TRBV15
abundance: once
j_gene: TRBJ1-1
d_gene: .
CDR3aa: CATSRDQGVRTEAFF
CDR3nt: TGTGCCACCAGCAGAGATCAAGGGGTGCGGACTGAAGCTTTCTTT

v_gene: TRBV7-9
abundance: few
j_gene: TRBJ1-2
d_gene: .
CDR3aa: CASSPRQDGYTF
CDR3nt: TGTGCCAGCAGCCCCCGACAGGATGGCTACACCTTC

v_gene: TRBV7-2
abundance: .
j_gene: TRBJ2-7
d_gene: TRBD1
CDR3aa: CASSPRTGDEQYF
CDR3nt: TGTGCCAGCAGCCCGAGGACAGGGGACGAGCAGTACTTC

v_gene: TRBV19
abundance: once
j_gene: TRBJ1-2
d_gene: .
CDR3aa: CASSLTGTNYGYTF
CDR3nt: TGTGCCAGTAGTCTGACAGGAACTAACTATGGCTACACCTTC

v_gene: TRBV28
abundance: .
j_gene: TRBJ2-3
d_gene: .
CDR3aa: CASTRTTTDTQYF
CDR3nt: TGTGCCAGCACGCGGACGACCACAGATACGCAGTATTTT

v_gene: TRBV5-1
abundance: .
j_gene: TRBJ2-1
d_gene: .
CDR3aa: CASSVYRGFLAGLINEQFF
CDR3nt: TGCGCCAGCAGCGTTTACAGGGGCTTCCTAGCGGGCCTAATAAATGAGCAGTTCTTC

v_gene: TRBV5-1
abundance: .
j_gene: TRBJ2-1
d_gene: .
CDR3aa: CASSLLGEVPHEQFF
CDR3nt: TGCGCCAGCAGCTTGCTCGGGGAGGTCCCCCATGAGCAGTTCTTC

v_gene: TRBV29-1
abundance: .
j_gene: TRBJ2-1
d_gene: .
CDR3aa: CSLRRGSNNEQFF
CDR3nt: TGCAGCCTCCGGCGCGGAAGTAACAATGAGCAGTTCTTC

v_gene: TRBV2
abundance: .
j_gene: TRBJ2-2
d_gene: .
CDR3aa: CASREGPTGELFF
CDR3nt: TGTGCCAGCAGGGAGGGACCCACCGGGGAGCTGTTTTTT

v_gene: TRBV7-3
abundance: .
j_gene: TRBJ2-1
d_gene: TRBD1
CDR3aa: CASSYRGLLEQFF
CDR3nt: TGTGCCAGCAGCTACAGGGGCTTATTAGAGCAGTTCTTC

v_gene: TRBV6-1
abundance: .
j_gene: TRBJ2-6
d_gene: TRBD1
CDR3aa: CASSERTGSSGANVLTF
CDR3nt: TGTGCCAGCAGTGAAAGGACAGGTAGCTCTGGGGCCAACGTCCTGACTTTC